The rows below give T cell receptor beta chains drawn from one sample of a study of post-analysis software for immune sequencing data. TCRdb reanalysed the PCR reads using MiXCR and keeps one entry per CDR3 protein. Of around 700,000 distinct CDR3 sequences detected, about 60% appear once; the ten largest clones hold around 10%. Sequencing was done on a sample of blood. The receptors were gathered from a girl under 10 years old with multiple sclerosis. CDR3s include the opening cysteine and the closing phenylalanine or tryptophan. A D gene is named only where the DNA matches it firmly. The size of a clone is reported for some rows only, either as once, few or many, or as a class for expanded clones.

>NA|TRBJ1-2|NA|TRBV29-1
CSDNTQERYGYTF
TGCAGTGACAATACCCAGGAACGCTATGGCTACACCTTC
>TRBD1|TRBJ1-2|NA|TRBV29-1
CSVEGDRGNYGYTF
TGCAGCGTTGAGGGGGACAGGGGAAACTATGGCTACACCTTC
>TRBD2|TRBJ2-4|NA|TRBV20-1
CSARPTSGGSGAKNIQYF
TGCAGTGCTAGACCAACTAGCGGGGGGTCGGGGGCCAAAAACATTCAGTACTTC
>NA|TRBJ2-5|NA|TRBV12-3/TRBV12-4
CASSLMGGLGILYQETQYF
TGTGCCAGCAGTTTAATGGGGGGCCTGGGTATTTTGTACCAAGAGACCCAGTACTTC
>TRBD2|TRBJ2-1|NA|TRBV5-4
CASSSARLAGYSYNEQFF
TGTGCCAGCAGCTCCGCTCGGCTAGCGGGTTACTCCTACAATGAGCAGTTCTTC
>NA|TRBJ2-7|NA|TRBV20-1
CSATGLFPLGYEQYF
TGCAGTGCTACAGGACTATTCCCTCTGGGCTACGAGCAGTACTTC
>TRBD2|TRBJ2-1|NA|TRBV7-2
CASSLVRTGTSGNNAQFF
TGTGCCAGCAGCTTAGTGAGAACCGGGACTAGCGGTAACAATGCGCAGTTCTTC
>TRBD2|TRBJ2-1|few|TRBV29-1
CSDLLAGGSEQFF
TGCAGCGACCTACTAGCGGGAGGATCCGAGCAGTTCTTC
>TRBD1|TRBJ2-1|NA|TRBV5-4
CASSLAGTGRNEQFF
TGTGCCAGCAGCTTGGCCGGGACAGGGAGGAATGAGCAGTTCTTC
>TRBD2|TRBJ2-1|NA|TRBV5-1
CASSWGTNDEQFF
TGCGCCAGCAGCTGGGGGACTAACGATGAGCAGTTCTTC
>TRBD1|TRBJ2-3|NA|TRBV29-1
CSVEDRGTGVFTDTQYF
TGCAGCGTTGAAGATAGGGGAACAGGGGTCTTCACAGATACGCAGTATTTT
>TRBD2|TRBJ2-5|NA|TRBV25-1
CASSEFRGAGGPETQYF
TGTGCCAGCAGTGAATTTCGAGGAGCGGGGGGGCCGGAGACCCAGTACTTC
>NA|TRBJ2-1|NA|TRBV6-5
CASSYLQGKEGVDEQFF
TGTGCCAGCAGTTACTTACAGGGTAAGGAAGGAGTGGATGAGCAGTTCTTC
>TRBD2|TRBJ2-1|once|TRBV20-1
CSARRLAGGGSNEQFF
TGCAGTGCTAGGAGACTAGCGGGAGGGGGGAGCAATGAGCAGTTCTTC
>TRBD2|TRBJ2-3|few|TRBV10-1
CASGLTSGGTDTQYF
TGCGCCAGCGGATTGACTAGCGGGGGCACAGATACGCAGTATTTT
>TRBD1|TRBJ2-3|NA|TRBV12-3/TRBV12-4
CASSPSTGSTDTQYF
TGTGCCAGCAGTCCCTCGACAGGGTCCACAGATACGCAGTATTTT
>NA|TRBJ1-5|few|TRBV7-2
CASSLWGANSNQPQHF
TGTGCCAGCAGCTTATGGGGAGCAAATAGCAATCAGCCCCAGCATTTT
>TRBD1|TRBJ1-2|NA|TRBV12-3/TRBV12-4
CASSRQGPYGYTF
TGTGCCAGCAGTCGACAGGGTCCTTATGGCTACACCTTC